The 2 T cell receptor beta chains below all came from one sample that was sequenced in a study of Ad26.COV2.S vaccination and SARS-CoV-2 variants. Sequencing used immunoSEQ multiplex PCR; TCRdb keeps in-frame clones, though not all of them. The table lists more than 300,000 clones, approximately 80% of them singletons. The treatment is: some 20 received Ad26.COV2.S at low or high dose, single or two shots; 5 received placebo; per-sample allocation not given. Material that was analyzed had been drawn on day 63 after the first vaccine or placebo injection. Sample: peripheral blood, taken in a trial of Ad26.COV2.S vaccine versus placebo. These receptors came from a person between 18 and 65 years old who received the Ad26.COV2.S COVID-19 vaccine or a placebo.

The V gene is TRBV5-1, the J gene TRBJ2-7; TRBD1 agrees at 7 bases. With 3 bases clipped from V and 6 bases from J, the junction kept 9 bases outside the gene matches. This CDR3 comprises 14 residues. CDR1 is SGHRS, CDR2 YFSETQ, per germline. CDR3 protein: CASSSSPTGREQYF. CDR3 sequence (DNA): TGCGCCAGCAGCTCTTCCCCGACAGGGCGCGAGCAGTACTTC.

The chain uses TRBV20-1 and TRBJ2-3, with 11 bases that match TRBD2. The CDR3 is 15 residues long. Germline values: CDR1 DFQATT, CDR2 SNEGSKA (reference sequence). Trimming removed 3 bases from V and 5 bases from J; junction bases left unmatched: 7. CDR3 sequence reads: CSASPLAGGIDTQYF. The CDR3 bases are TGCAGTGCTAGTCCGCTAGCGGGGGGTATAGATACGCAGTATTTT.